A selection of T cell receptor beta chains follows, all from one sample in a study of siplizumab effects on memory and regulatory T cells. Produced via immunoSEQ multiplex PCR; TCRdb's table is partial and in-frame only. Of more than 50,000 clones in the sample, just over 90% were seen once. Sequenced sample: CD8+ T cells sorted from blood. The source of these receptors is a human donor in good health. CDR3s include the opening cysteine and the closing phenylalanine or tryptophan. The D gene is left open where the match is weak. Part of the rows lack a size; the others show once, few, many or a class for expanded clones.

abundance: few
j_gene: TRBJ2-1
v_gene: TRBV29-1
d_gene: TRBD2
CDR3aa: CSVEDLGTSGSSSWYEQFF
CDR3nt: TGCAGCGTTGAAGATTTGGGGACTAGCGGGAGTTCCAGTTGGTATGAGCAGTTCTTC

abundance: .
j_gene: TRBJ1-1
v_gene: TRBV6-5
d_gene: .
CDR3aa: CASSLGQWANTEAFF
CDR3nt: TGTGCCAGCAGTTTAGGGCAGTGGGCAAACACTGAAGCTTTCTTT

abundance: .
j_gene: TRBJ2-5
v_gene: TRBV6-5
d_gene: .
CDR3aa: CASSSRTVIQETQYF
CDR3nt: TGTGCCAGCAGTTCCCGGACAGTAATCCAAGAGACCCAGTACTTC

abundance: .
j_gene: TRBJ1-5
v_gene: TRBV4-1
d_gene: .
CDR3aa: CASSHGSNQPQHF
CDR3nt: TGCGCCAGCAGCCATGGAAGCAATCAGCCCCAGCATTTT

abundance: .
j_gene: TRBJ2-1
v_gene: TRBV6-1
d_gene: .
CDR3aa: CASSDIRGGLGEQFF
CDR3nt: TGTGCCAGCAGTGACATAAGGGGAGGCCTCGGGGAGCAGTTCTTC

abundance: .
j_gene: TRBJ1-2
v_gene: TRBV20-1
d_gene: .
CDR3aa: CSARPGLSYTF
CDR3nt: TGCAGTGCTAGACCGGGTCTCTCGTACACCTTC

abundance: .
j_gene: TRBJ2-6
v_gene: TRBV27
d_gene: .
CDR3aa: CASSISGANVLTF
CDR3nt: TGTGCCAGCTCCATCTCTGGGGCCAACGTCCTGACTTTC

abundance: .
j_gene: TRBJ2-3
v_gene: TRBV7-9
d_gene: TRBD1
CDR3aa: CASSYRDRGADTQYF
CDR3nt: TGTGCCAGCAGCTACCGGGACAGGGGTGCAGATACGCAGTATTTT

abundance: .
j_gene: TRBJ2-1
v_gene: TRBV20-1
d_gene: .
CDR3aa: CSAKYEQFF
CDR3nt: TGCAGTGCTAAATATGAGCAGTTCTTC

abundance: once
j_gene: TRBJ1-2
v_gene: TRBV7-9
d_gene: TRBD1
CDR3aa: CASSFHRDRGFYGYTF
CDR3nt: TGTGCCAGCAGCTTCCATAGGGACAGGGGGTTCTATGGCTACACCTTC

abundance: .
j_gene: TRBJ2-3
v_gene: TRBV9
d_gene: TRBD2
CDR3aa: CASSVEGGSWVDTQYF
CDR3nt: TGTGCCAGCAGCGTAGAGGGCGGGAGTTGGGTAGATACGCAGTATTTT

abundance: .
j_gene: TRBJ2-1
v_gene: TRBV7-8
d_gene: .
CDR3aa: CASSLDPGEQFF
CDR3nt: TGTGCCAGCAGCTTAGACCCGGGTGAGCAGTTCTTC

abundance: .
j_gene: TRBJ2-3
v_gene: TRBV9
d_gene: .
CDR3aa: CASSGDGDTQYF
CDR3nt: TGTGCCAGCAGCGGCGACGGAGATACGCAGTATTTT

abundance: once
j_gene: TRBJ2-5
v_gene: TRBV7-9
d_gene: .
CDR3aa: CASSLGGSQETQYF
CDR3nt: TGTGCCAGCAGCTTAGGGGGGAGTCAAGAGACCCAGTACTTC

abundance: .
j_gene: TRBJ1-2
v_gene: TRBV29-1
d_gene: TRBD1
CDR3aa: CSVRDREMDYGYTF
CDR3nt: TGCAGCGTGAGGGACAGGGAGATGGACTATGGCTACACCTTC

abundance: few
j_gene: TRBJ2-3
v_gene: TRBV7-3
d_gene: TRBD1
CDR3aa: CASSLVTGDTDTQYF
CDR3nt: TGTGCCAGCAGCTTAGTAACAGGGGACACAGATACGCAGTATTTT

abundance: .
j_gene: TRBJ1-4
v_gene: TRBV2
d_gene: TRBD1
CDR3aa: CASSPRQGFEKLFF
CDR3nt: TGTGCCAGCAGTCCCCGACAGGGGTTTGAAAAACTGTTTTTT

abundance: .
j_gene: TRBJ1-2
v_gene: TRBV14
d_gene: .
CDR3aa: CASSLKGHDYGYTF
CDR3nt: TGTGCCAGCAGCCTCAAGGGGCACGACTATGGCTACACCTTC

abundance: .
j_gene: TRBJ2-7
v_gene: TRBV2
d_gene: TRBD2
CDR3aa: CARGIAGVAIHEQYF
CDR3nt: TGTGCCAGGGGTATAGCGGGAGTGGCTATCCACGAGCAGTACTTC

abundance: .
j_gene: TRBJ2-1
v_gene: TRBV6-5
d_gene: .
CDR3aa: CASSYQGNEQFF
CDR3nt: TGTGCCAGCAGTTACCAGGGTAATGAGCAGTTCTTC

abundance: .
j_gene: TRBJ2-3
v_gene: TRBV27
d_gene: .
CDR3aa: CASRPLETDTQYF
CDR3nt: TGTGCCAGCAGGCCCCTAGAAACAGATACGCAGTATTTT

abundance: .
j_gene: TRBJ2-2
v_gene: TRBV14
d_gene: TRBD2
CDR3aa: CASSGGGGTNTGELFF
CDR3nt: TGTGCCAGCAGCGGCGGCGGGGGAACGAACACCGGGGAGCTGTTTTTT

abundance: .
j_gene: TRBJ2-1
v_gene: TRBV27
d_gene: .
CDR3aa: CASSSTGGGEQFF
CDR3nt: TGTGCCAGCAGTTCCACGGGGGGCGGCGAGCAGTTCTTC

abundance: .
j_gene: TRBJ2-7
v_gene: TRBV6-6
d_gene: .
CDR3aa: CASSYSRSGGEQYF
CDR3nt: TGTGCCAGCAGTTACTCGCGGAGTGGGGGCGAGCAGTACTTC

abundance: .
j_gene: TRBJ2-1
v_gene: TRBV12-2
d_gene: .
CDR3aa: CASPPGTLFF
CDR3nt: TGTGCAAGCCCCCCCGGGACCTTGTTCTTC

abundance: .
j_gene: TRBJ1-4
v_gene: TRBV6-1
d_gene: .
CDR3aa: CASSEWQENEKLFF
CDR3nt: TGTGCCAGCAGTGAATGGCAGGAGAATGAAAAACTGTTTTTT

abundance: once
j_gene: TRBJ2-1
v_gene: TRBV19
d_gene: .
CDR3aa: CASSIQGFYNEQFF
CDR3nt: TGTGCCAGTAGTATCCAAGGGTTTTACAATGAGCAGTTCTTC

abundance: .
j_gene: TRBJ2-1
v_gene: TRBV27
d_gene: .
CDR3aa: CASSLSGGDVWNEQFF
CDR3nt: TGTGCCAGCAGTTTATCAGGGGGGGACGTGTGGAATGAGCAGTTCTTC

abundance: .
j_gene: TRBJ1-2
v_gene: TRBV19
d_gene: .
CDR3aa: CASSSNQRGYTF
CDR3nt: TGTGCCAGTAGTAGCAACCAAAGGGGCTACACCTTC

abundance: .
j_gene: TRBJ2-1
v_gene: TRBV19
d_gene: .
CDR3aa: CASSTTGPNEQFF
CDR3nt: TGTGCCAGTAGCACGACAGGCCCCAATGAGCAGTTCTTC

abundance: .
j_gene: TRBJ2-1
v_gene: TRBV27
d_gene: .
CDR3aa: CASSPLPSSYNEQFF
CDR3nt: TGTGCCAGCAGTCCACTTCCGAGCTCCTACAATGAGCAGTTCTTC

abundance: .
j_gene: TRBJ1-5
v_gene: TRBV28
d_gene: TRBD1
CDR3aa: CASSTRGRGLYSNQPQHF
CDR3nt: TGTGCCAGCAGTACACGAGGCAGGGGGCTCTATAGCAATCAGCCCCAGCATTTT

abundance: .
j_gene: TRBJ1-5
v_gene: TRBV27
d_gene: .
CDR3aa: CASSSPTGSNQPQHF
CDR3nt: TGTGCCAGCAGTTCTCCGACAGGAAGCAATCAGCCCCAGCATTTT

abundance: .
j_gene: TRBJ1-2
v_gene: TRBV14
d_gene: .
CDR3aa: CASSRLGVDGYTF
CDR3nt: TGTGCCAGCAGCCGTCTGGGGGTCGATGGCTACACCTTC

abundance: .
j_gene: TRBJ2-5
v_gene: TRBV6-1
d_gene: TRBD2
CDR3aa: CASSVLSGSQETQYF
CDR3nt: TGTGCCAGCAGTGTACTTAGCGGGAGCCAAGAGACCCAGTACTTC

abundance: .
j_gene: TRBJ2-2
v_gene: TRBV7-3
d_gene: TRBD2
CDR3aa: CASSGLENTGELFF
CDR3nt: TGTGCCAGCTCGGGACTAGAGAACACCGGGGAGCTGTTTTTT

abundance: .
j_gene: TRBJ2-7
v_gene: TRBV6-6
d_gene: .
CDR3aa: CASSYGGQSYEQYF
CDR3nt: TGTGCCAGCAGTTACGGGGGGCAGTCCTACGAGCAGTACTTC

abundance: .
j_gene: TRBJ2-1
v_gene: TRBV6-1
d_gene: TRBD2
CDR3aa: CASRRLAGVNNEQFF
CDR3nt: TGTGCCAGCAGAAGACTAGCGGGAGTCAACAATGAGCAGTTCTTC

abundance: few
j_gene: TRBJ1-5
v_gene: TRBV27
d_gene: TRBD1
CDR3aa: CASSAQGAQPQHF
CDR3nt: TGTGCCAGCAGTGCTCAGGGGGCTCAGCCCCAGCATTTT

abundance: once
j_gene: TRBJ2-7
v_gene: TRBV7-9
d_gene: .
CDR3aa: CASSVTSPAEQYF
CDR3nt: TGTGCCAGCAGCGTGACTAGTCCGGCCGAGCAGTACTTC

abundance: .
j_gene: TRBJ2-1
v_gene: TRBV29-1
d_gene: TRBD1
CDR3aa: CSVEGDPTGTGRGSYNEQFF
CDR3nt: TGCAGCGTTGAAGGTGACCCGACCGGGACAGGGAGGGGATCGTACAATGAGCAGTTCTTC

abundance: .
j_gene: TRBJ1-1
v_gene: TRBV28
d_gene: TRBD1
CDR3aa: CASGDSTGFTEAFF
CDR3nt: TGTGCCAGCGGCGATTCGACAGGGTTCACTGAAGCTTTCTTT

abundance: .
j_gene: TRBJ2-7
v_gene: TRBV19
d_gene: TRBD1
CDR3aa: CASSILWGQGANEQYF
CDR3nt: TGTGCCAGTAGTATTCTATGGGGACAGGGGGCCAACGAGCAGTACTTC

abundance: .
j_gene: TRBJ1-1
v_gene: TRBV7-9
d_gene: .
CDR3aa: CASSLGRVGGMNTEAFF
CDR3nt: TGTGCCAGCAGCTTAGGACGGGTTGGAGGAATGAACACTGAAGCTTTCTTT

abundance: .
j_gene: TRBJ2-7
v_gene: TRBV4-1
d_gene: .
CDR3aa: CASSQEVRAVYEQYF
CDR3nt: TGCGCCAGCAGCCAAGAAGTCCGAGCGGTCTACGAGCAGTACTTC

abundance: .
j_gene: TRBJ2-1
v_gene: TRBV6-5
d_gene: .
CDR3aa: CASLREHEQFF
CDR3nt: TGTGCCAGCTTACGGGAGCATGAGCAGTTCTTC

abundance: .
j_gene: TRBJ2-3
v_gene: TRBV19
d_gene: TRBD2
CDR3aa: CASSIDKSSGSLWNTQYF
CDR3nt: TGTGCCAGTAGTATAGATAAGTCTAGCGGGAGTTTGTGGAATACGCAGTATTTT